These T cell receptor beta chains were read from a single sample in a study of PD-L1 blockade in urothelial cancer. Produced via immunoSEQ multiplex PCR; TCRdb's table is partial and in-frame only. The repertoire holds more than 80,000 clones, with about 81% as singletons. The sample in question was PBMCs, obtained around atezolizumab (anti-PD-L1) treatment. Source of these receptors: a man between 65 and 85 years old with urothelial cancer. Each CDR3 is given with its conserved first and last residue. Each record gives: J gene, CDR3 length, V gene, clone size, D gene, CDR3 DNA, CDR3 protein. D genes are given only for firm matches. Expanded clones are given a class, and other clones once, few, many or no size at all.

TRBJ1-1 12 TRBV18 . . TGTGCCAGCTCACCAGGTAGGGGTTTGGCTTTCTTT CASSPGRGLAFF
TRBJ2-7 16 TRBV5-4 . . TGTGCCAGCAGCTTGGGGGGTGGGCAGGGTACCTACGAGCAGTACTTC CASSLGGGQGTYEQYF
TRBJ2-7 13 TRBV27 once . TGTGCCAGCAGTGCCGCAGGATCCTACGAGCAGTACTTC CASSAAGSYEQYF
TRBJ2-2 16 TRBV14 few TRBD1 TGTGCCAGCAGCCAAGGAGGGACAGCGAACACCGGGGAGCTGTTTTTT CASSQGGTANTGELFF
TRBJ2-7 15 TRBV6-6 . TRBD2 TGTGCCAGCACCCAATTAGCGGGAACGTCCTACGAGCAGTACTTC CASTQLAGTSYEQYF
TRBJ2-6 18 TRBV30 . TRBD1 TGTGCCTGGAAGGATGGGAACAGGGGGGCGTCGGGGGCCAACGTCCTGACTTTC CAWKDGNRGASGANVLTF
TRBJ2-7 13 TRBV7-3 . . TGTGCCAGCGCAGTAGCCGCGAGGTACGAGCAGTACTTC CASAVAARYEQYF
TRBJ2-1 16 TRBV30 . . TGTGCCTGGGCACCGGACAGAGGGGTCATGGGCGATGAGCAGTTCTTC CAWAPDRGVMGDEQFF
TRBJ2-3 16 TRBV5-4 . TRBD1 TGTGCCAGCAGCTTGGAACCGGGACAGGAGACAGATACGCAGTATTTT CASSLEPGQETDTQYF
TRBJ1-4 16 TRBV19 . TRBD1 TGTGCCAGTAGTATAGATGGACAGGGCGCTAATGAAAAACTGTTTTTT CASSIDGQGANEKLFF
TRBJ1-2 15 TRBV19 . . TGTGCCAGTAGTACGAAAGGCGGGAGCGCCGTCGGCTACACCTTC CASSTKGGSAVGYTF
TRBJ2-1 15 TRBV11-3 once . TGTGCCAGCAGCAGACGGGAGAACGACTACAATGAGCAGTTCTTC CASSRRENDYNEQFF
TRBJ2-7 11 TRBV20-1 . . TGCAGTGCCGTCCGGGTCCAGGAGCAGTACTTC CSAVRVQEQYF
TRBJ2-1 14 TRBV11-2 once . TGTGCCAGCAGCTTACCGGGCTCCTACAATGAGCAGTTCTTC CASSLPGSYNEQFF
TRBJ2-6 18 TRBV27 . TRBD2 TGTGCCAGCAGGGGACTAGCGGGCATTTTCTCTGGGGCCAACGTCCTGACTTTC CASRGLAGIFSGANVLTF
TRBJ2-7 14 TRBV27 few . TGTGCCAGCAGCCCTGAGACTGCGTCCTACGAGCAGTACTTC CASSPETASYEQYF
TRBJ2-3 17 TRBV9 once TRBD2 TGTGCCAGCAGCGGACTAGCGGAAAAAGGGGTCACAGATACGCAGTATTTT CASSGLAEKGVTDTQYF
TRBJ2-5 13 TRBV5-6 . . TGTGCCAGCAGCTGGGGCGGGGAGGAGACCCAGTACTTC CASSWGGEETQYF
TRBJ1-1 15 TRBV5-4 . TRBD1 TGTGCCAGCAGCCCGACAGGGGGCGAGGAGACTGAAGCTTTCTTT CASSPTGGEETEAFF
TRBJ2-1 15 TRBV4-2 . . TGTGCCAGCAGCCAAGATCGGGGTGGTTACAATGAGCAGTTCTTC CASSQDRGGYNEQFF
TRBJ2-2 17 TRBV12-5 . TRBD1 TGTGCTAGTGGTTTGGTACTCCGGACAGGGAACACCGGGGAGCTGTTTTTT CASGLVLRTGNTGELFF
TRBJ2-2 15 TRBV14 . TRBD1 TGTGCCAGCAGCCAGGGACAGGGTGCCACCGGGGAGCTGTTTTTT CASSQGQGATGELFF
TRBJ2-7 13 TRBV6-6 . TRBD1 TGTGCCAGCATACAGGGGTCGACGTACGAGCAGTACTTC CASIQGSTYEQYF
TRBJ2-3 14 TRBV7-9 . TRBD2 TGTGCCAGCAGCACACTAGCGGTCACAGATACGCAGTATTTT CASSTLAVTDTQYF
TRBJ2-2 13 TRBV21-1 few . TGTGCCACCAGCGGGCTTGGGTCCGGGGAGCTGTTTTTT CATSGLGSGELFF
TRBJ1-4 16 TRBV9 . TRBD1 TGTGCCAGCAGCGTAGAGACAGGGGTAGAGAATGAAAAACTGTTTTTT CASSVETGVENEKLFF
TRBJ1-1 15 TRBV5-1 . TRBD1 TGCGCCAGCAGCCCAGGGGCCGACAGGGCCACTGAAGCTTTCTTT CASSPGADRATEAFF
TRBJ2-4 14 TRBV6-1 . . TGTGCCAGCAGCGCAAACAGGGATGGGGACATTCAGTACTTC CASSANRDGDIQYF
TRBJ2-7 15 TRBV27 . TRBD1 TGTGCCAGCAGTGCATGGACAGGTGGGACCTACGAGCAGTACTTC CASSAWTGGTYEQYF
TRBJ2-7 16 TRBV11-3 once TRBD2 TGTGCCAGCAGCTCCCACCCTAGCGGGCTTTACTACGAGCAGTACTTC CASSSHPSGLYYEQYF
TRBJ1-2 17 TRBV9 . TRBD1 TGTGCCAGCAGCGTAGGGGGACAGGGGACTGCTAACTATGGCTACACCTTC CASSVGGQGTANYGYTF
TRBJ1-1 10 TRBV20-1 few TRBD1 TGCAGTGCGGCAGACAGGGTCGCTTTCTTT CSAADRVAFF
TRBJ1-1 14 TRBV5-5 . . TGTGCCAGCAGCTTTGGAGGGCCGAACACTGAAGCTTTCTTT CASSFGGPNTEAFF
TRBJ1-2 17 TRBV6-4 once TRBD1 TGTGCCAGCAGTGACCCCCCGGACAGGGAAAAATTCTATGGCTACACCTTC CASSDPPDREKFYGYTF
TRBJ2-2 20 TRBV7-3 once TRBD1 TGTGCCAGCAGCCGTTCCGGAACACCGGGACAGGGAAGTTATGCCGGGGAGCTGTTTTTT CASSRSGTPGQGSYAGELFF
TRBJ2-7 14 TRBV11-3 . . TGTGCCAGCAAACGGGGAACGGGTGACTACGAGCAGTACTTC CASKRGTGDYEQYF
TRBJ1-6 14 TRBV6-5 . . TGTGCCAGCAGTCCGGACCGAGGGAATTCACCCCTCCACTTT CASSPDRGNSPLHF
TRBJ1-2 15 TRBV5-1 . TRBD1 TGCGCCAGCAGACTCGACAGGGGGAATGACTATGGCTACACCTTC CASRLDRGNDYGYTF
TRBJ2-7 11 TRBV7-9 . . TGTGCCAGCAGCTTAGGAGGGGGGCAGTACTTC CASSLGGGQYF
TRBJ2-7 11 TRBV20-1 . TRBD2 TGCAGTGCTAGGGGGGGGTACGAGCAGTACTTC CSARGGYEQYF
TRBJ2-1 15 TRBV19 . . TGTGCCAGTAGGGCGAGCGCCAACTCCTACAATGAGCAGTTCTTC CASRASANSYNEQFF
TRBJ2-7 14 TRBV5-1 . . TGCGCCAGCAGCGCGGGTGGCGGAGACTACGAGCAGTACTTC CASSAGGGDYEQYF
TRBJ2-3 13 TRBV13 . . TGTGCCAGCAGCAAGACTGGCACAGATACGCAGTATTTT CASSKTGTDTQYF
TRBJ1-2 13 TRBV2 . . TGTGCCAGCAGTGTGGAGGGGAACTATGGCTACACCTTC CASSVEGNYGYTF
TRBJ2-6 19 TRBV19 . . TGTGCCAGTAGTATAGATGACAGCCACCGTCTCTCTGGGGCCAACGTCCTGACTTTC CASSIDDSHRLSGANVLTF
TRBJ1-2 14 TRBV9 . TRBD1 TGTGCCAGCAGCAAAGGACAGGGGTCATATGGCTACACCTTC CASSKGQGSYGYTF
TRBJ1-2 13 TRBV6-5 . . TGTGCCAGCAGTGCACAGGTTAACTATGGCTACACCTTC CASSAQVNYGYTF
TRBJ1-6 15 TRBV5-1 . . TGCGCCAGCAGACCAGGGCCTGGGGATAATTCACCCCTCCACTTT CASRPGPGDNSPLHF
TRBJ2-7 17 TRBV5-1 . TRBD2 TGCGCCAGCAGCCTCGGGACTAGCGGGAATTTTTTCTACGAGCAGTACTTC CASSLGTSGNFFYEQYF
TRBJ2-2 14 TRBV11-3 . . TGTGCCAGCAGCCCTCCTTTCCACACCGGGGAGCTGTTTTTT CASSPPFHTGELFF
TRBJ2-1 12 TRBV2 . . TGTGCCAGGGGACAACTCGGAGGTGAGCAGTTCTTC CARGQLGGEQFF
TRBJ1-1 14 TRBV6-5 . . TGTGCCAGCAGCCAGGGACTTTTGAACACTGAAGCTTTCTTT CASSQGLLNTEAFF
TRBJ2-2 15 TRBV4-2 . TRBD2 TGTGCCAGCAGCGCCGGGACTAGCGGTGGCGGGGAGCTGTTTTTT CASSAGTSGGGELFF
TRBJ2-1 20 TRBV21-1 . . TGTGCCAGCAGCTTCCGACTAGCGGGAGGGGGAAGGGACGACTACAATGAGCAGTTCTTC CASSFRLAGGGRDDYNEQFF
TRBJ2-3 16 TRBV5-1 . TRBD2 TGCGCCAGCAGCTCAACAACCACTAGCGGCACAGATACGCAGTATTTT CASSSTTTSGTDTQYF
TRBJ2-5 16 TRBV9 once TRBD2 TGTGCCAGCAGCGCCGGGACTAGCGGGATACAAGAGACCCAGTACTTC CASSAGTSGIQETQYF
TRBJ1-6 15 TRBV2 . TRBD1 TGTGCCAGCAGTCGGACCGGGACAGGGGATTCACCCCTCCACTTT CASSRTGTGDSPLHF
TRBJ1-6 15 TRBV27 . . TGTGCCAGCAGTTCTAGTGGCAGCTCTAATTCACCCCTCCACTTT CASSSSGSSNSPLHF
TRBJ2-5 14 TRBV6-1 . TRBD1 TGTGCCAGCAGTCCTGCAGGGGGCCGTGAGACCCAGTACTTC CASSPAGGRETQYF